This T cell receptor beta chain was sequenced during a study of shared clonotypes between healthy human individuals. Trimming removed 7 bases at V and 10 bases at J, with 17 bases between. Per germline, CDR1 SNHLY and CDR2 FYNNEI. This CDR3 has 13 residues. The method was immunoSEQ multiplex PCR; TCRdb's version includes in-frame clones alone and lacks a portion of them. The table has about 1,800,000 clones, approximately 94% seen once. Naive CD8 cells were CD45RO-negative, positively selected for CCR7, excluding terminally differentiated effector memory CD45RA+ cells. This chain joins TRBV2 and TRBJ2-1, with D hard to call. The TCR was taken from a young man in good health. The specimen sequenced was naive CD8+ T cells sorted from blood. The CDR3 spells CASTIPGLEEQFF. The CDR3 DNA sequence: TGTGCCAGCACCATCCCTGGGCTCGAAGAGCAGTTCTTC.